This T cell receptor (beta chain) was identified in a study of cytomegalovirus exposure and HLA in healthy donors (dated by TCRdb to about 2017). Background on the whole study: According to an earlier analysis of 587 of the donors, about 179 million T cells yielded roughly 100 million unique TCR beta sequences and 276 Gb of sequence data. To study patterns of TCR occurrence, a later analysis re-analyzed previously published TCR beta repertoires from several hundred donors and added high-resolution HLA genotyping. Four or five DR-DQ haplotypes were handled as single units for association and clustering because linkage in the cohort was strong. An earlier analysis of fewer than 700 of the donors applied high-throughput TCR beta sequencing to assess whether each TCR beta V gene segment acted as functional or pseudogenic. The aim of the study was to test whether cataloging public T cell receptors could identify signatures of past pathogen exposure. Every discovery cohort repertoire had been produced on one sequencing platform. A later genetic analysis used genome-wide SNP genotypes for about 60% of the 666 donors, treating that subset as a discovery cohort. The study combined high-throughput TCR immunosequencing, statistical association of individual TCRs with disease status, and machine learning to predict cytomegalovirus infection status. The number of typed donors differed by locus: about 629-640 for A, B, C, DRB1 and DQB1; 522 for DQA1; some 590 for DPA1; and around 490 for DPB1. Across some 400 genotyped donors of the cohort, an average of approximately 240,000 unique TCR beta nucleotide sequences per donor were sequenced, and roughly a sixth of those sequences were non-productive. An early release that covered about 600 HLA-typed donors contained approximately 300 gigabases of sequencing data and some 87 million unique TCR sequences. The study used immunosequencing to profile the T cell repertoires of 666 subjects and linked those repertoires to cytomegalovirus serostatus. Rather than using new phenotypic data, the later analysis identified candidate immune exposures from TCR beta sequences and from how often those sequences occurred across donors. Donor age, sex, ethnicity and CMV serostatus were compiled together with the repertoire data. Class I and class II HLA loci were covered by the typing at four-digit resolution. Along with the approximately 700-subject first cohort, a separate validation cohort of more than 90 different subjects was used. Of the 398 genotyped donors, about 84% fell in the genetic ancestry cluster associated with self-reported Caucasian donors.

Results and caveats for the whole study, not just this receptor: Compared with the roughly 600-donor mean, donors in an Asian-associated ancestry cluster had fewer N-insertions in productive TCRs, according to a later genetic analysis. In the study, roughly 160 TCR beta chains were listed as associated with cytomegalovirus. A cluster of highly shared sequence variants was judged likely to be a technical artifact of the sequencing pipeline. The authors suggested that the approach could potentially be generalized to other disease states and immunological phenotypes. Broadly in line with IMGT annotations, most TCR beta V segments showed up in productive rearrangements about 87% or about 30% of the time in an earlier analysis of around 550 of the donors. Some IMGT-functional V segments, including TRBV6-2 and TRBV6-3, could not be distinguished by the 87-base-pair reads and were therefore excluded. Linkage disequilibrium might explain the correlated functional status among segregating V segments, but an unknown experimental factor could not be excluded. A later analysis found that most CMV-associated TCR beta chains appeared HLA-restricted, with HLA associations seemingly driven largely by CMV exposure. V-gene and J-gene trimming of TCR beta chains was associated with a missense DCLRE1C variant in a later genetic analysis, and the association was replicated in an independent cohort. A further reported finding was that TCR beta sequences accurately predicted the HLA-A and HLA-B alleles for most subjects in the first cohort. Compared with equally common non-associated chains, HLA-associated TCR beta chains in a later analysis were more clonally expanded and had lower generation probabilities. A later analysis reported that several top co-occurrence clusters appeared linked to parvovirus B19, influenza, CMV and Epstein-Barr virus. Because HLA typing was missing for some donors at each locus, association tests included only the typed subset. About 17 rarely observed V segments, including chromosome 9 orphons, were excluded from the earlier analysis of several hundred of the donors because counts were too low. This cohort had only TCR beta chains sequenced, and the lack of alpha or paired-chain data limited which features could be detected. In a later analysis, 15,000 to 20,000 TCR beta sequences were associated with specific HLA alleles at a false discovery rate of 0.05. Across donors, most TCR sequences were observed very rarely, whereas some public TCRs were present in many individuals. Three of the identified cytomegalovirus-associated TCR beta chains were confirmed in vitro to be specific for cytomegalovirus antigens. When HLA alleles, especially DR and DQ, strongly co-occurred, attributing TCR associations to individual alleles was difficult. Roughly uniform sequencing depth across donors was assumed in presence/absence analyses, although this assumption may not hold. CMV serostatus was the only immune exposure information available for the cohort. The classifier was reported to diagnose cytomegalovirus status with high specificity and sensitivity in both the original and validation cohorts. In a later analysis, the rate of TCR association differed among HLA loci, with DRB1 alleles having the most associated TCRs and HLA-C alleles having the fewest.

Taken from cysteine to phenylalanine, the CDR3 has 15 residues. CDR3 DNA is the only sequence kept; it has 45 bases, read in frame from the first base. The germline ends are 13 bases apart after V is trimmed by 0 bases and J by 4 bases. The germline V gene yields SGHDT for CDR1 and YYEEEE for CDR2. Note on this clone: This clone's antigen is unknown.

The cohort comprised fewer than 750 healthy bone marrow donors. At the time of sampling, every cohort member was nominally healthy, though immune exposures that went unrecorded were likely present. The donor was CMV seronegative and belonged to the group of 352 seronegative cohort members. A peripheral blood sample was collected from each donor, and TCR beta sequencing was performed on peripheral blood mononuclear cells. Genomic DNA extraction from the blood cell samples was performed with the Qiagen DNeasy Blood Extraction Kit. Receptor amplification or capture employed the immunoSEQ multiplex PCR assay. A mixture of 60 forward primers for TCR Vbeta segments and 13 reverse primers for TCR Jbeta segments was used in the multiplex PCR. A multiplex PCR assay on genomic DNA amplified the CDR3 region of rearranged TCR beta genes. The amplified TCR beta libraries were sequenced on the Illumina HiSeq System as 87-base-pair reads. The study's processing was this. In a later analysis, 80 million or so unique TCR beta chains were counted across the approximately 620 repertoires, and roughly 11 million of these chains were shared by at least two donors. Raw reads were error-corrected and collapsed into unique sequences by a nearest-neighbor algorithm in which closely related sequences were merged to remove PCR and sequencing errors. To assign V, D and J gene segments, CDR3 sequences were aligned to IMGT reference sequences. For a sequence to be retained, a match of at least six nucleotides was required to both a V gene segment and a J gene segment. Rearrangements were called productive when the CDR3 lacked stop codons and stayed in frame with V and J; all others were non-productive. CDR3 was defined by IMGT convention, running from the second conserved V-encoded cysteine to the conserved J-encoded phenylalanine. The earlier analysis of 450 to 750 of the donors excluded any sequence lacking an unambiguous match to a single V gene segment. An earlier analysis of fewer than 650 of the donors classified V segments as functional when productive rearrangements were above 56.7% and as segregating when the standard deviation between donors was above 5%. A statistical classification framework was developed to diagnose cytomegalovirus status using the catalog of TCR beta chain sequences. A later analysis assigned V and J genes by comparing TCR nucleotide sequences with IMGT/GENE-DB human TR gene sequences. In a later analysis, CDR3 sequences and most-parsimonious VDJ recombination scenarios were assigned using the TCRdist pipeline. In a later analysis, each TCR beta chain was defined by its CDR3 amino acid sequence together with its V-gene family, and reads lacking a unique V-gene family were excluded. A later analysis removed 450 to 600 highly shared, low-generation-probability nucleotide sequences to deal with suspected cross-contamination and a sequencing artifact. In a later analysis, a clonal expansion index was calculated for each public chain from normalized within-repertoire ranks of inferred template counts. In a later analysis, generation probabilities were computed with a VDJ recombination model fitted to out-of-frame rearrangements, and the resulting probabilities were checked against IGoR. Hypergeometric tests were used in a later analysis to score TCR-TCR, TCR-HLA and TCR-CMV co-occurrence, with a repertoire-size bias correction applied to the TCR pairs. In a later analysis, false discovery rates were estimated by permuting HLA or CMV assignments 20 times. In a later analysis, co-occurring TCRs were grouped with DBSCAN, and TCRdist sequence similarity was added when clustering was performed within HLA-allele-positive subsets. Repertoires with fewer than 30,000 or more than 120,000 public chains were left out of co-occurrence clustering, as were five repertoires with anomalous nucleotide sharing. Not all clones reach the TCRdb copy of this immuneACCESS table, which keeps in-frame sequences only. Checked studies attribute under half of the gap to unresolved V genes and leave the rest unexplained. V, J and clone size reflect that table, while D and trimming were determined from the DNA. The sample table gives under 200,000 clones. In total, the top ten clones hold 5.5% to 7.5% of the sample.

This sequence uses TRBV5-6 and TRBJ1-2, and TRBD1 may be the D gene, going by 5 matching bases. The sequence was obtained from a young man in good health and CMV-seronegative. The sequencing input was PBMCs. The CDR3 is CASSLGQGFFYGYTF. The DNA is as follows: TGTGCCAGCAGCTTGGGTCAGGGCTTTTTCTATGGCTACACCTTC.